This passage covers 19 T cell receptor beta chains from one sample sequenced in a study of cytomegalovirus exposure and HLA in healthy donors (dated by TCRdb to the late 2010s). Preparation of the library involved the immunoSEQ multiplex PCR assay. A mixture of 60 forward primers for TCR Vbeta segments and 13 reverse primers for TCR Jbeta segments was used in the multiplex PCR. TCRdb took over this immuneACCESS table, retaining in-frame rearrangements with V and J assigned. Such tables are incomplete; in checked studies, under half of the missing clones stem from an unresolved V gene, and the remainder is unexplained. This sample has 180,000 or so clones in its table, and roughly 74% of those were observed once. 2.9% of the sample is held by the ten biggest clonotypes. Sample: PBMCs. The receptor set was obtained from a female donor in good health and CMV-seronegative.

This CDR3 reads CASSPEGGSSYEQYF. DNA of the CDR3: TGTGCCAGCTCACCTGAGGGGGGGAGCTCCTACGAGCAGTACTTC. The chain carries TRBV18 and TRBJ2-7; possible D gene TRBD2, 7 bases. The ends were cut back, 3 bases at V and 0 bases at J, with 12 bases in the middle. This CDR3 comprises 15 residues. Germline CDR1 reads KGHSH; CDR2 reads LQKENI.

The V gene is TRBV18, the J gene TRBJ1-1; TRBD1 might be the D (6 bases). The germline V gene has CDR1 KGHSH and CDR2 LQKENI. The V and J ends lost 6 bases and 2 bases respectively, with 16 bases between them. The CDR3 has 15 residues. This CDR3 reads CASSPMDSPNTEAFF. As DNA, the CDR3 is TGTGCCAGCTCGCCTATGGACAGCCCCAACACTGAAGCTTTCTTT.

This chain links TRBV4-1 with TRBJ2-3; 9 bases agree with TRBD2. CDR1 and CDR2 from the germline V gene are MGHRA and YSYEKL. This CDR3 spans 20 amino acids. Unmatched junction bases numbered 17, after V lost 4 bases and J lost 0 bases. This chain's CDR3 is CASSLSHSASGTTSTDTQYF. The CDR3 DNA reads as TGCGCCAGCAGCCTCTCGCATTCGGCTAGCGGGACGACTAGCACAGATACGCAGTATTTT.

The chain joins TRBV6-1 to TRBJ1-2, with 8 bases that match TRBD1. In germline, CDR1 is MNHNS, CDR2 SASEGT. V gave up 6 bases and J gave up 0 bases; unmatched junction bases: 3. The CDR3 consists of 14 residues. The CDR3 sequence is CASSLQGANYGYTF. As DNA, the CDR3 is TGTGCCAGCAGCCTACAGGGGGCTAACTATGGCTACACCTTC.

The chain employs TRBV7-8 and TRBJ1-1; D not resolved. The CDR3 has 12 residues. CDR1 is SGHVS and CDR2 is FQNEAQ in the germline V gene. With 3 bases removed from V and 8 bases from J, the gap between germline ends came to 10 bases. DNA of the CDR3: TGTGCCAGCAGCTTCCTCTTCGCGGAAGCTTTCTTT. Its protein is CASSFLFAEAFF.

The chain has TRBV30 and TRBJ2-6; TRBD1 matches at 7 bases. This CDR3 is 14 amino acids long. After removal of 2 bases from V and 2 bases from J, the junction contained 0 bases not matched to a gene. Germline-derived CDR1 and CDR2 are GTSNPN and SVGIG (reference sequence). In DNA, the CDR3 is TGTGCCTGGAGTACAGGGGCTGGGGCCAACGTCCTGACTTTC. This sequence encodes CAWSTGAGANVLTF.

The rearrangement links TRBV5-6 to TRBJ2-6; 9 bases fit TRBD1. This CDR3 is 18 amino acids long. V shed 4 bases and J 5 bases; nucleotides not matched to a gene: 13. CDR1 and CDR2 from the germline V gene are SGHDT and YYEEEE. The CDR3 nucleotides are TGTGCCAGCAGCGGCTGGACAGGGGATAGCCCGTGGGCCAACGTCCTGACTTTC. Translating it yields CASSGWTGDSPWANVLTF. Variable domain in full (rest from reference TRBV5-6 and TRBJ2-6): DAGVTQSPTHLIKTRGQQVTLRCSPKSGHDTVSWYQQALGQGPQFIFQYYEEEERQRGNFPDRFSGHQFPNYSSELNVNALLLGDSALYLCASSGWTGDSPWANVLTFGAGSRLTVL.

V and J are TRBV5-1 and TRBJ2-7; maybe TRBD1 (6 bases). The CDR3 is 13 residues long. Germline V CDR1 and CDR2: SGHRS, YFSETQ. V was trimmed by 4 bases and J by 2 bases, leaving 10 bases between them. The CDR3 region is CASSPEGAYEQYF. As DNA, the CDR3 is TGCGCCAGCAGCCCTGAGGGGGCCTACGAGCAGTACTTC. Supplemented by reference TRBV5-1 and TRBJ2-7, the full variable domain reads KAGVTQTPRYLIKTRGQQVTLSCSPISGHRSVSWYQQTPGQGLQFLFEYFSETQRNKGNFPGRFSGRQFSNSRSEMNVSTLELGDSALYLCASSPEGAYEQYFGPGTRLTVT.

Turning to this clone: At one end the junction does not follow the germline gene, possibly because of a read error. The genes are TRBV7-9 and TRBJ1-3; D might be TRBD1 (5 bases). This CDR3 spans 15 amino acids. Looked up from germline, CDR1 is SEHNR and CDR2 is FQNEAQ (reference sequence). The CDR3 DNA is TGTTCCAGCAGCTTAGCAGGCGGGGGAGGAAACACCATATATTTT. As protein: CSSSLAGGGGNTIYF. The variable domain in full, with the rest retrieved from reference TRBV7-9 and TRBJ1-3, is DTGVSQNPRHKITKRGQNVTFRCDPISEHNRLYWYRQTLGQGPEFLTYFQNEAQLEKSRLLSDRFSAERPKGSFSTLEIQRTEQGDSAMYLCSSSLAGGGGNTIYFGEGSWLTVV.

This chain links TRBV2 with TRBJ1-1; TRBD1 matches at 8 bases. Germline lookup yields CDR1 SNHLY and CDR2 FYNNEI. J gave up 9 bases and V 6 bases, and 21 bases lay outside the gene matches. The CDR3 runs to 17 residues. The CDR3 region is CASRRRDRGPPDMKAFF. Here the CDR3 DNA reads TGTGCCAGCAGGAGACGAGACAGGGGCCCCCCTGATATGAAAGCTTTCTTT.

This chain uses TRBV7-9 with TRBJ2-3, with unresolved D. Germline V gene sequence: CDR1 SEHNR, CDR2 FQNEAQ (reference sequence). V gave up 2 bases and J gave up 5 bases, with 5 bases separating them. The CDR3 is made up of 12 amino acids. The CDR3 DNA is TGTGCCAGCAGCTTACTCCGAGATACGCAGTATTTT. Amino acids: CASSLLRDTQYF. The variable domain in full, completed from reference TRBV7-9 and TRBJ2-3, reads DTGVSQNPRHKITKRGQNVTFRCDPISEHNRLYWYRQTLGQGPEFLTYFQNEAQLEKSRLLSDRFSAERPKGSFSTLEIQRTEQGDSAMYLCASSLLRDTQYFGPGTRLTVL.

Worth noting for this clone: One end of the junction fails to match germline, which may point to a read error. CDR3 bases: TGTGCCAGCAAGCGGGAGGACCACGAGACCCAGTACTTC. This translates into CASKREDHETQYF. The chain has TRBV6-5 and TRBJ2-5, with 9 bases lining up with TRBD2. Germline values: CDR1 MNHEY, CDR2 SVGAGI. CDR3 length: 13 residues.

With regard to this clone: At one boundary the junction diverges from the germline segment, which might be a read error. The V and J genes are TRBV2 and TRBJ1-2; D gene uncertain. Germline V gene sequence: CDR1 SNHLY, CDR2 FYNNEI. The CDR3 consists of 12 residues. The CDR3 reads CASSLDSIRPAF. As DNA, the CDR3 is TGTGCCAGCAGCTTAGACTCGATAAGGCCCGCCTTC.

V and J are TRBV5-1 and TRBJ1-1; no clear D. The germline V gene has CDR1 SGHRS and CDR2 YFSETQ. The V and J ends lost 0 bases and 1 base respectively, with 7 bases between them. The CDR3 loop spans 14 amino acids. The CDR3 coding sequence is TGCGCCAGCAGCTTGGAAGGCGGGAACACTGAAGCTTTCTTT. Translated: CASSLEGGNTEAFF.

This clone was counted a single time. The rearrangement uses TRBV11-2 and TRBJ1-1, with D perhaps matching TRBD1 (5 bases). V was cut by 6 bases and J by 0 bases, with 8 bases left in between. The germline CDR1 and CDR2 sequences are SGHAT and FQNNGV. The CDR3 covers 13 residues. The CDR3 DNA sequence: TGTGCCAGCAGAGGACACCTGAACACTGAAGCTTTCTTT. This encodes CASRGHLNTEAFF.

V and J are TRBV7-2 and TRBJ2-7, with D uncertain. Per the germline V gene, CDR1 is SGHTA and CDR2 is FQGNSA. V shed 0 bases and J shed 2 bases, with 8 bases lying between them. The CDR3 spans 14 residues. The CDR3 coding sequence is TGTGCCAGCAGCTTAGCGACACGTACCTACGAGCAGTACTTC. As protein: CASSLATRTYEQYF.

CDR3 loop: CATSSPFGQTYSNQPQHF. The CDR3 bases are TGTGCCACCAGCAGTCCCTTCGGACAGACGTATAGCAATCAGCCCCAGCATTTT. The rearrangement joins TRBV15 to TRBJ1-5, with a tentative D call TRBD1 (6 bases). Germline V gives CDR1 LNHNV, CDR2 YYDKDF (reference sequence). The V and J ends lost 3 bases and 0 bases respectively, with 18 bases between them. This CDR3 comprises 18 residues.

The chain employs TRBV7-9 and TRBJ2-2, with 9 bases that match TRBD1. This CDR3 spans 15 amino acids. V shed 4 bases and J 3 bases; nucleotides not matched to a gene: 3. CDR1 and CDR2 from the germline V gene are SEHNR and FQNEAQ (reference sequence). The CDR3 DNA reads TGTGCCAGCAGCTCCCGGGACAGGGACACCGGGGAGCTGTTTTTT. It is translated as CASSSRDRDTGELFF.

This sequence joins TRBV2 and TRBJ2-7; 14 bases are a match to TRBD2. From germline, CDR1 is SNHLY and CDR2 FYNNEI. Trimming took 6 bases from V and 0 from J; bases not matched to a gene: 16. This CDR3 is built from 20 residues. CDR3 region: CASSWARGTSGRSNSYEQYF. In DNA form, the CDR3 reads TGTGCCAGCAGCTGGGCCCGCGGGACTAGCGGGAGAAGCAACTCCTACGAGCAGTACTTC.